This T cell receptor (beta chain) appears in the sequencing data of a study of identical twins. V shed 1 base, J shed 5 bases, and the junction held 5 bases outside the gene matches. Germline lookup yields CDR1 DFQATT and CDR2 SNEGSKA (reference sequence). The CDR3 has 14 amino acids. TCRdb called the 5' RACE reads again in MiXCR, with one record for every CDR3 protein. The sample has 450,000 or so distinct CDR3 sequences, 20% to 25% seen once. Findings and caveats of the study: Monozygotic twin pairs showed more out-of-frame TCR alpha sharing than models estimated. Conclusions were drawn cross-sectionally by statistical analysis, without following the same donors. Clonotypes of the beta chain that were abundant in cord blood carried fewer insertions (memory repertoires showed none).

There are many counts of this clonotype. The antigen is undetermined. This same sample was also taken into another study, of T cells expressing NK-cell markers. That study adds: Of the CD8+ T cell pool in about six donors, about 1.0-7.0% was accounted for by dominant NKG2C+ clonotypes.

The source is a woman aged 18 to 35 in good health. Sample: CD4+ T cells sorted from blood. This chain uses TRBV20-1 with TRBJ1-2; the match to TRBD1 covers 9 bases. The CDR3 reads CSARVLGTGYGYTF. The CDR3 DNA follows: TGCAGTGCTAGAGTTCTCGGGACAGGGTATGGCTACACCTTC.